Listed below are T cell receptor beta chains from one sample, sequenced in a study of response to subunit inactivated influenza vaccine. TCRdb passed the RT-PCR reads through MiXCR, listing each CDR3 protein once. The table lists approximately 680,000 distinct CDR3 sequences, 15% to 18% of them singletons, with approximately 10% in the top ten. The sample consisted of PBMCs from blood, taken roughly 12 days after vaccination. All receptors derive from a man aged 50-59 years who received an inactivated influenza vaccine. Both conserved end residues are part of each CDR3. The D gene is left open where the match is weak. Clone size is shown for a subset of rows, as once, few, many or a class of expanded clone.

cdr3_aa cdr3_nt d_call clone_size j_call v_call
CASSLPGLAGGGEQYF TGTGCCAGCAGTCTCCCCGGACTAGCGGGGGGGGGCGAGCAGTACTTC TRBD2 - TRBJ2-7 TRBV28
CASSSSPGQDTNTIYF TGTGCCAGCAGTTCCTCGCCGGGACAGGATACGAACACCATATATTTT TRBD1 few TRBJ1-3 TRBV6-5
CASSSSGGALETQYF TGTGCCAGCAGCTCTAGCGGGGGGGCCTTGGAGACCCAGTACTTC TRBD2 - TRBJ2-5 TRBV12-3/TRBV12-4
CASSFSFGGPYEQYF TGTGCCAGCAGTTTTTCATTCGGCGGGCCCTACGAGCAGTACTTC - - TRBJ2-7 TRBV12-3/TRBV12-4
CASSQEQGANEQYF TGTGCCAGCAGCCAAGAGCAGGGGGCGAACGAGCAGTACTTC TRBD1 many TRBJ2-7 TRBV4-2
CASSGLAGDRAGEQFF TGTGCCAGCAGCGGACTAGCGGGAGATCGGGCCGGTGAGCAGTTCTTC TRBD2 few TRBJ2-1 TRBV7-9
CASSQGQGVGKETQYF TGTGCCAGCAGCCAGGGGCAGGGGGTTGGAAAAGAGACCCAGTACTTC TRBD1 few TRBJ2-5 TRBV3-1
CASSLFARRTNTEAFF TGTGCCAGCAGCTTATTCGCTCGCCGAACGAACACTGAAGCTTTCTTT - - TRBJ1-1 TRBV5-5
CAISDDRGFVETQYF TGTGCCATCAGTGATGACAGGGGTTTCGTAGAGACCCAGTACTTC TRBD1 many TRBJ2-5 TRBV10-3
CAISMTGDGGYTF TGTGCCATCAGTATGACAGGGGATGGTGGCTACACCTTC TRBD1 - TRBJ1-2 TRBV10-3
CASSRPGKNTEAFF TGTGCCAGCAGCCGACCAGGGAAGAACACTGAAGCTTTCTTT - - TRBJ1-1 TRBV7-9
CASILGASGGREQFF TGTGCCAGCATCCTAGGGGCTAGCGGGGGGCGGGAGCAGTTCTTC TRBD2 - TRBJ2-1 TRBV7-2
CPSSYSVTGGFRGYGYTF TGTCCCAGCAGTTACTCGGTGACAGGGGGCTTTCGAGGCTATGGCTACACCTTC TRBD1 - TRBJ1-2 TRBV6-2/TRBV6-3
CASSYRGLMNTEAFF TGTGCCAGCAGTTACCGTGGGCTAATGAACACTGAAGCTTTCTTT - few TRBJ1-1 TRBV27
CASSLLAASGNTIYF TGTGCCAGCAGTTTATTGGCAGCCTCTGGAAACACCATATATTTT - few TRBJ1-3 TRBV28
CASSYSTSRPTGELFF TGTGCCAGCAGTTACTCTACGAGCAGACCCACCGGGGAGCTGTTTTTT - - TRBJ2-2 TRBV6-2/TRBV6-3
CASSPQVGQPQHF TGTGCCAGCAGTCCCCAGGTAGGACAGCCCCAGCATTTT - - TRBJ1-5 TRBV7-2
CASSRKFQGAGANVLTF TGTGCCAGCAGCCGAAAATTCCAGGGTGCTGGGGCCAACGTCCTGACTTTC - few TRBJ2-6 TRBV5-7
CASSSLAGGSYNEQFF TGTGCCAGCAGTTCCCTGGCGGGAGGCTCCTACAATGAGCAGTTCTTC TRBD2 many TRBJ2-1 TRBV12-3/TRBV12-4
CATSSPADTQYF TGTGCCACCAGCAGCCCCGCGGATACGCAGTATTTT - - TRBJ2-3 TRBV24-1
CASSSSTLATQYF TGTGCCAGCAGCAGCAGTACACTAGCGACGCAGTATTTT TRBD2 - TRBJ2-3 TRBV11-3
CSANQLALKETQYF TGCAGTGCCAACCAACTAGCGTTAAAAGAGACCCAGTACTTC TRBD2 - TRBJ2-5 TRBV20-1
CATSSLAGTGELFF TGTGCCACCAGCAGCTTGGCGGGGACCGGGGAGCTGTTTTTT - few TRBJ2-2 TRBV15
CSARARGRYQPQHF TGCAGTGCTAGGGCGAGGGGGCGGTATCAGCCCCAGCATTTT TRBD1 few TRBJ1-5 TRBV20-1
CASSFSSTDTQYF TGTGCCAGCAGCTTCTCTAGCACAGATACGCAGTATTTT - many TRBJ2-3 TRBV7-2
CASDDSPPLEQYF TGTGCCAGCGATGACTCACCTCCTCTCGAGCAGTACTTC - many TRBJ2-7 TRBV28
CASSQDFRGFTSTDTQYF TGCGCCAGCAGCCAAGATTTTCGTGGCTTTACTAGCACAGATACGCAGTATTTT - - TRBJ2-3 TRBV4-3
CAISDRSSYEQYF TGTGCCATCAGTGACAGGAGCTCCTACGAGCAGTACTTC - - TRBJ2-7 TRBV10-3
CASSNDILNYGYTF TGTGCCAGCAGCAACGACATACTGAACTATGGCTACACCTTC - few TRBJ1-2 TRBV3-1
CAQKSDSGCHNEQFF TGCGCCCAAAAATCGGATAGCGGGTGTCACAATGAGCAGTTCTTC TRBD2 few TRBJ2-1 TRBV5-1
CASSPTGGLGNEQFF TGCGCCAGCAGCCCGACAGGGGGCTTGGGCAATGAGCAGTTCTTC TRBD1 few TRBJ2-1 TRBV4-3
CASSRWGYHEQYF TGTGCCAGCAGCCGATGGGGGTACCACGAGCAGTACTTC - many TRBJ2-7 TRBV6-2/TRBV6-3
CAISEGLFSQETQYF TGTGCCATCAGTGAGGGACTTTTCAGCCAAGAGACCCAGTACTTC - few TRBJ2-5 TRBV10-3
CASRYGGRGGTEAFF TGTGCCAGCAGATACGGGGGTAGGGGGGGCACTGAAGCTTTCTTT - few TRBJ1-1 TRBV27
CASSLQRGAKETQYF TGCGCCAGCAGCTTACAGCGGGGGGCTAAAGAGACCCAGTACTTC TRBD2 few TRBJ2-5 TRBV5-1
CASSQDEGRGVEKLFF TGCGCCAGCAGCCAAGATGAGGGGAGGGGAGTTGAAAAACTGTTTTTT - - TRBJ1-4 TRBV4-3
CATRDSSGNTIYF TGTGCCACCAGGGATAGCTCTGGAAACACCATATATTTT - few TRBJ1-3 TRBV15
CASSTGQNINPLSGANVLTF TGTGCCAGCAGCACCGGACAGAATATAAACCCACTCTCTGGGGCCAACGTCCTGACTTTC - - TRBJ2-6 TRBV11-1
CASSFTRDRDTDTQYF TGTGCCAGCAGCTTTACCCGGGACAGGGACACAGATACGCAGTATTTT TRBD1 - TRBJ2-3 TRBV5-4
CASTPGGANTEAFF TGTGCCAGCACCCCTGGGGGAGCGAACACTGAAGCTTTCTTT - - TRBJ1-1 TRBV12-3/TRBV12-4
CASVYSGLTNTGELFF TGTGCCAGCGTCTACTCGGGACTCACTAACACCGGGGAGCTGTTTTTT - - TRBJ2-2 TRBV5-5
CASSPGGWGRNTGELFF TGTGCCAGCAGCCCCGGAGGTTGGGGGCGTAACACCGGGGAGCTGTTTTTT - many TRBJ2-2 TRBV11-1
CASSRWGLQETQYF TGTGCCAGCAGCCGATGGGGACTCCAAGAGACCCAGTACTTC - few TRBJ2-5 TRBV12-3/TRBV12-4
CASSLWKGVPNTEAFF TGTGCCAGCAGTTTATGGAAGGGGGTCCCGAACACTGAAGCTTTCTTT - few TRBJ1-1 TRBV28
CATINGAGLRNQPQHF TGTGCCACCATTAATGGGGCAGGGTTACGCAATCAGCCCCAGCATTTT - - TRBJ1-5 TRBV24-1
CASSSTARANNEQFF TGTGCCAGCAGCTCCACGGCCAGGGCAAACAATGAGCAGTTCTTC - few TRBJ2-1 TRBV12-3/TRBV12-4
CASSFGLAGINTGELFF TGTGCCAGCAGCTTTGGACTAGCGGGGATTAACACCGGGGAGCTGTTTTTT TRBD2 few TRBJ2-2 TRBV7-9
CSARMAEGNQPQHF TGCAGTGCTAGAATGGCCGAGGGCAATCAGCCCCAGCATTTT - few TRBJ1-5 TRBV20-1
CSARLGTSGDTQYF TGCAGTGCTAGATTAGGCACCAGCGGGGATACGCAGTATTTT - few TRBJ2-3 TRBV20-1